This TCR beta chain is drawn from a study of T cell changes during pregnancy in multiple sclerosis (dated by TCRdb to between 2018 and 2021). Some background on the complete study: The study looked at changes in the T cell repertoire across pregnancy in women with multiple sclerosis.

Receptor amplification or capture employed the immunoSEQ multiplex PCR assay. TCRdb provides this immuneACCESS table in a form limited to in-frame rearrangements. Some clones are lacking; in checked studies, under half of them reflect an unresolved V gene, and why the rest are absent is not known. The sample table records tens of thousands of clones; roughly 90% of these occur just once. The ten largest clones represent 1.5% to 2.5% of the sample. Trimming removed 0 bases from V and 9 bases from J, leaving 9 bases between the germline ends. The CDR3 sequence holds 13 residues, the cysteine and phenylalanine included. The retained sequence is limited to the CDR3, 39 bases, with the frame set at the first base. From the germline V gene, CDR1 is SGHNT and CDR2 is YENEEA. With respect to this clone: The antigen it recognizes is unknown. No base quality values were provided; no much bigger clone lies one nucleotide off.

The source is a female donor with multiple sclerosis, enrolled in a pregnancy study. The sequencing used peripheral blood, collected in the second trimester of pregnancy. The chain couples TRBV11-3 to TRBJ2-1; TRBD1 is a weak D gene call, 5 bases matching. The nucleotide sequence reads as follows: TGTGCCAGCAGCTTAGACAGGGCTAGTGAGCAGTTCTTC. This yields the protein CASSLDRASEQFF. Here the CDR3 is joined to the reference TRBV11-3 and TRBJ2-1 genes, and the full variable domain is: EAGVVQSPRYKIIEKKQPVAFWCNPISGHNTLYWYLQNLGQGPELLIRYENEEAVDDSQLPKDRFSAERLKGVDSTLKIQPAELGDSAVYLCASSLDRASEQFFGPGTRLTVL.